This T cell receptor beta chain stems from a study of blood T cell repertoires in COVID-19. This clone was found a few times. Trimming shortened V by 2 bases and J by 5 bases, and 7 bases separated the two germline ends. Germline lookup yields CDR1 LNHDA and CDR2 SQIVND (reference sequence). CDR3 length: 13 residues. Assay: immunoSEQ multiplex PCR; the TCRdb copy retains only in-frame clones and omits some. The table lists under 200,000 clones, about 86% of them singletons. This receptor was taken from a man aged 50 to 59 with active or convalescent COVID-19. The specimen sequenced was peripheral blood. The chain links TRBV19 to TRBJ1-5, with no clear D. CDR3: CASSIFEDQPQHF. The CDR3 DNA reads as TGTGCCAGTAGTATATTTGAGGATCAGCCCCAGCATTTT.